The clone carrying this T cell receptor beta chain was recorded once. The germline CDR1 and CDR2 sequences are SGHDT and YYEEEE. The CDR3 extends over 12 amino acids. V lost 4 bases, J lost 5 bases, and 9 bases lay in between. As handled by the study authors: Reference gene primers were amplified, and this amplification served to estimate nucleated cell counts. Sequenced by immunoSEQ multiplex PCR; TCRdb stores in-frame clones only, minus some. The V and J calls and clone size come from that table; D and trimming were worked out from the DNA. The sample consists of 130,000 to 150,000 clones, 84% of them appearing once. The sample is drawn from a study of blood T cell repertoires in COVID-19. Study as a whole: Italy, Spain and the United States were the sources of the convalescent and acute COVID-19 samples. T cells, B-cell-depleted T cells, or PBMCs supplied cDNA or gDNA.

This sequence was found in a man aged 40-50 years with acute COVID-19. The specimen was PBMCs or T cells enriched from blood (not recorded which). The chain is built from TRBV5-6 and TRBJ1-2; possible D gene TRBD1, 5 bases. In DNA form, the CDR3 reads TGTGCCAGCAGCGTACAGGTGTATGGCTACACCTTC. Amino acid sequence: CASSVQVYGYTF.